In this sample, the clone carrying this T cell receptor beta chain turned up many times. Looked up from germline, CDR1 is WNHNN and CDR2 is SYGVQD (reference sequence). This CDR3 region has 13 residues. The V segment lost 3 bases and the J segment 5 bases; nucleotides outside the gene matches: 3. TCR beta CDR3 regions were amplified from RNA. RT-PCR in the first round (using the HTBI primer set) targeted the TCR CDR3. TCRdb re-analysed the multiplex PCR reads in MiXCR, keeping a single row per CDR3 protein. In the table there are 560,000 or so distinct CDR3 sequences, 46% of which are singletons. This specimen belongs to a study of T cells in Graves' hyperthyroidism and ophthalmopathy.

The sequence was collected from a woman aged 18-29 years with Graves' hyperthyroidism. The sequenced sample consisted of peripheral blood or thyroid tissue (not recorded which). The chain has TRBV10-1 and TRBJ1-2; 7 positions agree with TRBD1. CDR3 in DNA: TGCGCCAGCAGTGAACAGGGGCCTTATGGCTACACCTTC. As protein: CASSEQGPYGYTF.